Given below is one TCR beta chain in context. Deletions cut 1 base from V and 5 bases from J, with 8 bases between. This CDR3 contains 13 residues. Germline loops: CDR1 SGHTA, CDR2 FQGNSA. PCR primers comprised 60 Vbeta and 13 Jbeta primers. In the study's own analysis: In a later analysis, some 80 million unique TCR beta chains included roughly 11 million shared by two or more donors. TCRdb's table, derived via immunoSEQ multiplex PCR, lists solely in-frame clones and lacks some. That table furnishes V, J and clone size, whereas the DNA furnished D and trimming. The data contain 180,000 or so clones, about 72% of them singletons. The data were obtained in a study of cytomegalovirus exposure and HLA in healthy donors.

The sample was PBMCs. The origin of this receptor is a human donor in good health. The J gene is TRBJ2-5, the V gene TRBV7-2; D unclear. The CDR3: CASSLGAMETQYF. The CDR3, as DNA: TGTGCCAGCAGCTTAGGGGCTATGGAGACCCAGTACTTC.